The next 31 T cell receptor beta chains were all read from a single sample in a study of cytomegalovirus exposure and HLA in healthy donors. PCR primers comprised 60 Vbeta and 13 Jbeta primers. The assay was immunoSEQ multiplex PCR, and TCRdb's table has in-frame clones only and misses some. The sample records 150,000 to 250,000 clones, roughly 80% being singletons. The sample comprised PBMCs. The source is a woman in her 50s in good health and CMV-seropositive.

The chain joins TRBV7-9 to TRBJ1-3; D is ambiguous. CDR1 is SEHNR and CDR2 is FQNEAQ in the germline V gene (reference sequence). This CDR3 spans 15 amino acids. Trimming removed 4 bases at V and 3 bases at J, with 13 bases between. CDR3 sequence: CASSSARSLGNTIYF. The CDR3 DNA is TGTGCCAGCAGCTCCGCCCGCTCACTTGGAAACACCATATATTTT.

Concerning this clone itself: The sample holds other DNA sequences that translate to the same CDR3. This CDR3 reads CASSLALNQPQHF. CDR3 nucleotides: TGTGCCAGCAGCTTAGCCCTCAATCAGCCCCAGCATTTT. The chain is built from TRBV7-6 and TRBJ1-5; the D is unclear. The V gene lost 0 bases and the J gene lost 3 bases, with 3 bases spanning the gap. The CDR3 has 13 residues. From germline, CDR1 is SGHVS and CDR2 FNYEAQ.

This rearrangement joins TRBV20-1 to TRBJ2-4; D uncertain. The CDR3 totals 10 residues. The germline V gene has CDR1 DFQATT and CDR2 SNEGSKA (reference sequence). V dropped 5 bases and J dropped 8 bases, with 7 bases sitting between them. CDR3 nucleotides: TGCAGTGCTCGGCAGGACATTCAGTACTTC. Protein product: CSARQDIQYF.

The V call is TRBV7-9, the J call TRBJ2-1, with a tentative D call TRBD2 (6 bases). The CDR3 sequence is 16 residues long. Germline loops: CDR1 SEHNR, CDR2 FQNEAQ (reference sequence). V dropped 4 bases and J dropped 0 bases, with 13 bases sitting between them. The CDR3, as DNA: TGTGCCAGCAGCTCCCCGGCGGGGCCCTCCTACAATGAGCAGTTCTTC. Translated, it gives CASSSPAGPSYNEQFF.

This clone was detected a few times. The rearrangement uses TRBV7-2 and TRBJ1-2; TRBD1 agrees at 8 bases. Trimming cost V 4 bases and J 2 bases; bases outside gene matches: 9. CDR1 is SGHTA and CDR2 is FQGNSA in the germline V gene. The CDR3 runs to 16 residues. DNA for the CDR3: TGTGCCAGCAGCTCTACCGGCAGGGGGCGGAACTATGGCTACACCTTC. Protein sequence: CASSSTGRGRNYGYTF.

The gene calls are TRBV7-9 and TRBJ1-3; 7 nucleotides agree with TRBD1. The CDR3 covers 14 residues. Germline V CDR1 and CDR2: SEHNR, FQNEAQ (reference sequence). V was clipped by 5 bases and J by 4 bases; unmatched bases: 5. Written as DNA, the CDR3 is TGTGCCAGCAGCCCGACAGGGTCCGGAAACACCATATATTTT. Residues: CASSPTGSGNTIYF.

This clone has only a few counts. The chain is built from TRBV18 and TRBJ2-1, with 10 nucleotides matching TRBD2. The CDR3 is 13 residues long. The trim removed 3 bases at V and 10 bases at J, leaving 3 bases unmatched. The germline V gene has CDR1 KGHSH and CDR2 LQKENI. The chain's CDR3 is CASSPGLAEEQFF. Here the CDR3 DNA reads TGTGCCAGCTCACCCGGACTAGCGGAGGAGCAGTTCTTC.

This chain joins TRBV18 and TRBJ1-6; tentative D call: TRBD1 (5 bases). Germline V lookup: CDR1 KGHSH, CDR2 LQKENI. CDR3 length equals 15 residues. V lost 6 bases to trimming and J lost 8 bases, with 17 bases between them. Here the CDR3 DNA reads TGTGCCAGCTCTACCCGACAGATAGGAGATTCACCCCTCCACTTT. Translated, it gives CASSTRQIGDSPLHF.

CDR3 loop: CASSPRDSKGHYEQYF. In nucleotides, the CDR3 is TGTGCCAGCAGCCCCCGGGACTCCAAGGGCCACTACGAGCAGTACTTC. The V and J genes are TRBV14 and TRBJ2-7; tentatively, D is TRBD2 (6 bases). CDR3 size: 16 residues. Per germline, CDR1 SGHDN and CDR2 FVKESK. V dropped 4 bases and J dropped 3 bases, with 19 bases sitting between them.

The table lists this clone with a few counts. The chain uses TRBV19 and TRBJ1-6; TRBD1 aligns across 12 bases. This CDR3 is 17 amino acids long. Germline CDR1 is LNHDA and CDR2 is SQIVND (reference sequence). Trimming at V came to 3 bases and at J to 7 bases, leaving 7 bases not matched to a gene. The chain's CDR3 is CASSMRGQGAGNSPLHF. In DNA, the CDR3 is TGTGCCAGTAGTATGAGGGGACAGGGGGCCGGAAATTCACCCCTCCACTTT.

DNA for the CDR3: TGCAGCGCTCTACAGGGGTTCCCTGACAATGAGCAGTTCTTC. This translates into CSALQGFPDNEQFF. The chain combines TRBV29-1 with TRBJ2-1; 7 bases agree with TRBD1. The CDR3 covers 14 residues. Germline V gene lookup returns CDR1 SQVTM and CDR2 ANQGSEA. The ends lost 7 bases at V and 5 bases at J; junction bases unmatched: 11.

V is TRBV2 and J is TRBJ2-3; D is possibly TRBD2 (6 bases). Deletions cut 5 bases from V and 2 bases from J, with 14 bases between. CDR3 length: 15 residues. Germline loops: CDR1 SNHLY, CDR2 FYNNEI. The CDR3 loop is CASSNPGTDTDTQYF. The CDR3 coding sequence is TGTGCCAGCAGTAACCCCGGGACTGACACAGATACGCAGTATTTT. Based on the CDR3 plus reference TRBV2 and TRBJ2-3, the full variable domain is EPEVTQTPSHQVTQMGQEVILRCVPISNHLYFYWYRQILGQKVEFLVSFYNNEISEKSEIFDDQFSVERPDGSNFTLKIRSTKLEDSAMYFCASSNPGTDTDTQYFGPGTRLTVL.

About this clone itself: Its ends do not fully match the called genes, so a read error is possible. The CDR3 here is CASSPDPGENSQYF. CDR3 nucleotides: TGTGCCAGCAGTCCGGACCCAGGGGAGAACAGTCAGTACTTC. This chain links TRBV2 with TRBJ2-4, with a weak D call TRBD1 (6 bases). This CDR3 has 14 residues. Germline V gene data show CDR1 as SNHLY and CDR2 as FYNNEI.

In its sample, this clone was seen once. This sequence joins TRBV6-5 and TRBJ2-5, with 13 bases lining up with TRBD2. This CDR3 contains 14 residues. After removal of 6 bases from V and 6 bases from J, the junction contained 4 bases not matched to a gene. The germline CDR1 and CDR2 sequences are MNHEY and SVGAGI. The CDR3: CASSRTSGRKTQYF. The CDR3 coding sequence is TGTGCCAGCAGCCGGACTAGCGGGAGAAAGACCCAGTACTTC.

The chain joins TRBV7-2 to TRBJ1-4, with 10 nucleotides matching TRBD1. J lost 8 bases, V lost 2 bases, and 8 bases had no gene match. The length of the CDR3 is 16 residues. The germline V gene has CDR1 SGHTA and CDR2 FQGNSA. The DNA of the CDR3 is TGTGCCAGCAGCTTAAGAGGACAGGGGGAGGGGGAAAAACTGTTTTTT. This gives the protein CASSLRGQGEGEKLFF.

The chain uses TRBV29-1 and TRBJ1-1, with no clear D. Germline V gene data show CDR1 as SQVTM and CDR2 as ANQGSEA. V gave up 1 base and J gave up 0 bases, with 6 bases separating them. The CDR3 consists of 13 residues. The CDR3 DNA is TGCAGCGTTGAAGCATCCCTGAACACTGAAGCTTTCTTT. Translation gives CSVEASLNTEAFF.

The rearrangement joins TRBV2 to TRBJ2-3; perhaps TRBD1 as D (6 bases). V lost 8 bases and J lost 1, with 13 bases in between. The CDR3 spans 14 residues. Germline CDR1 is SNHLY and CDR2 is FYNNEI. CDR3 sequence (DNA): TGTGCCAGCGGTCTCAAGGGGGGCACAGATACGCAGTATTTT. It is translated as CASGLKGGTDTQYF.

The chain has TRBV7-2 and TRBJ2-3; 9 bases agree with TRBD1. In germline, CDR1 is SGHTA, CDR2 FQGNSA. The CDR3 covers 18 residues. V gave up 2 bases and J gave up 4 bases; unmatched junction bases: 13. Here the CDR3 DNA reads TGTGCCAGCAGCTTACCAACTTCCGGGACAGGGAGGGCAGATACGCAGTATTTT. The encoded protein is CASSLPTSGTGRADTQYF.

The chain links TRBV6-6 to TRBJ2-4; 7 nucleotides line up with TRBD2. The CDR3 spans 14 residues. Germline V gene sequence: CDR1 MNHNY, CDR2 SVGAGI (reference sequence). Germline trimming cut 3 bases from V and 6 bases from J; bases unmatched to any gene: 5. CDR3 sequence (DNA): TGTGCCAGCAGTTATCTAGCGGACCTAAACATTCAGTACTTC. Protein sequence: CASSYLADLNIQYF.

The V and J genes are TRBV28 and TRBJ1-5, with D unresolved. With 8 bases removed from V and 3 bases from J, the gap between germline ends came to 8 bases. Germline CDR1 is MDHEN and CDR2 is SYDVKM. The length of the CDR3 is 12 residues. The CDR3 nucleotides read TGTGCCAGCCGGGGTTCCAATCAGCCCCAGCATTTT. This translates into CASRGSNQPQHF.

The chain carries TRBV7-8 and TRBJ1-1; 8 bases line up with TRBD1. Unmatched junction bases numbered 11, after V lost 3 bases and J lost 11 bases. Looked up from germline, CDR1 is SGHVS and CDR2 is FQNEAQ. The CDR3 is made up of 14 amino acids. CDR3 sequence: CASSFGDRGPWAFF. The CDR3 region has the DNA TGTGCCAGCAGCTTCGGCGACAGGGGTCCGTGGGCTTTCTTT. The variable domain in full, with the rest retrieved from reference TRBV7-8 and TRBJ1-1, is GAGVSQSPRYKVAKRGQDVALRCDPISGHVSLFWYQQALGQGPEFLTYFQNEAQLDKSGLPSDRFFAERPEGSVSTLKIQRTQQEDSAVYLCASSFGDRGPWAFFGQGTRLTVV.

In DNA form, the CDR3 reads TGCGCCAGCAGCTTGGGACTAGCCAACTCCAATGAGCAGTTCTTC. This encodes CASSLGLANSNEQFF. This chain uses TRBV5-1 with TRBJ2-1, with TRBD2 identical over 7 bases. V shed 0 bases, J shed 6 bases, and the junction held 6 bases outside the gene matches. This CDR3 has 15 residues. Germline V lookup: CDR1 SGHRS, CDR2 YFSETQ.

The V gene is TRBV2, the J gene TRBJ1-5; D might be TRBD1 (6 bases). Per germline, CDR1 SNHLY and CDR2 FYNNEI. The V gene lost 6 bases and the J gene lost 5 bases, with 14 bases spanning the gap. The CDR3 totals 14 residues. This CDR3 reads CASSLQGRDQPQHF. The CDR3 DNA follows: TGTGCCAGCAGCTTACAGGGTCGGGATCAGCCCCAGCATTTT.

This clone has only one observation. The chain carries TRBV11-2 and TRBJ2-3; D might be TRBD2 (6 bases). V dropped 5 bases and J dropped 3 bases, with 18 bases sitting between them. The CDR3 is 16 residues long. Germline V gives CDR1 SGHAT, CDR2 FQNNGV. CDR3 DNA: TGTGCCAGCAGCCTAAGGGCCTGGGGAGGAACAGATACGCAGTATTTT. Translating gives CASSLRAWGGTDTQYF.

The chain has TRBV9 and TRBJ2-7, with 9 bases fitting TRBD1. Losses at the gene ends were 4 bases for V and 5 bases for J; bases not matched to a gene: 4. The CDR3 totals 13 residues. Germline CDR1 reads SGDLS; CDR2 reads YYNGEE. The CDR3 spells CASSPGQGDEQYF. CDR3 bases: TGTGCCAGCAGCCCGGGACAGGGAGACGAGCAGTACTTC.

This chain links TRBV7-9 with TRBJ2-5, with D possibly TRBD2 on 6 matching bases. CDR3 length: 14 amino acids. Looked up from germline, CDR1 is SEHNR and CDR2 is FQNEAQ (reference sequence). Trimming took off 1 base at V and 5 bases at J, with 11 bases between the two ends. The CDR3 spells CASSLVSGGETQYF. The CDR3, as DNA: TGTGCCAGCAGCTTAGTCTCTGGGGGGGAGACCCAGTACTTC.

On this clone: The junction shows a germline mismatch at one end, possibly a read error. CDR3 loop: CASARLYTGLSGANGLTF. The CDR3 coding sequence is TGCGCCAGCGCTCGGCTTTATACAGGGCTTTCTGGGGCCAACGGCCTGACTTTC. This chain links TRBV4-1 with TRBJ2-6, with D possibly being TRBD1 (6 bases). The CDR3 length is 18 residues. Germline CDR1 MGHRA, CDR2 YSYEKL.

This chain links TRBV28 with TRBJ1-5; 7 bases match TRBD1. The length of the CDR3 is 15 residues. J lost 0 bases, V lost 5 bases, and 4 bases had no gene match. Germline V lookup: CDR1 MDHEN, CDR2 SYDVKM. This CDR3 is CASSGGQVSNQPQHF. CDR3 sequence (DNA): TGTGCCAGCAGTGGCGGACAGGTTAGCAATCAGCCCCAGCATTTT.

V and J are TRBV11-1 and TRBJ2-1; maybe TRBD1 (5 bases). Germline V lookup: CDR1 SGHAT, CDR2 FQDESV (reference sequence). Trimming shortened V by 5 bases and J by 0 bases, and 11 bases separated the two germline ends. CDR3 length equals 15 residues. CDR3 sequence reads: CASSTDSSSYNEQFF. The CDR3 nucleotides are TGTGCCAGCAGCACAGACAGTTCCTCCTACAATGAGCAGTTCTTC. Combining the CDR3 with reference TRBV11-1 and TRBJ2-1 gives the whole variable domain EAEVAQSPRYKITEKSQAVAFWCDPISGHATLYWYRQILGQGPELLVQFQDESVVDDSQLPKDRFSAERLKGVDSTLKIQPAELGDSAMYLCASSTDSSSYNEQFFGPGTRLTVL.

The V call is TRBV28, the J call TRBJ1-1; D unresolved. There are 14 residues in the CDR3. CDR1 is MDHEN and CDR2 is SYDVKM in the germline V gene. The ends were cut back, 3 bases at V and 3 bases at J, with 11 bases in the middle. The CDR3 nucleotides read TGTGCCAGCAGTTTTACGGGGAGGGACACTGAAGCTTTCTTT. Protein: CASSFTGRDTEAFF. The full variable domain, its missing parts supplied by reference TRBV28 and TRBJ1-1, is DVKVTQSSRYLVKRTGEKVFLECVQDMDHENMFWYRQDPGLGLRLIYFSYDVKMKEKGDIPEGYSVSREKKERFSLILESASTNQTSMYLCASSFTGRDTEAFFGQGTRLTVV.

The chain combines TRBV6-1 with TRBJ1-5, with a weak D call TRBD1 (5 bases). V lost 7 bases to trimming and J lost 3 bases, with 10 bases between them. This CDR3 has 13 amino acids. Looked up from germline, CDR1 is MNHNS and CDR2 is SASEGT. For the CDR3, the DNA is TGTGCCAGCACTCTGACAGACAATCAGCCCCAGCATTTT. Encoded protein: CASTLTDNQPQHF.